Listed here is a single T cell receptor (beta chain). Its target is unknown. Germline-derived CDR1 and CDR2 are MDHEN and SYDVKM. CDR3 size: 17 residues. This specimen comes from a study of CXCR3-negative and CXCR3-positive naive CD8 T cells. Study observations and caveats: The study found more hydrophobic TRB CDR3s in CXCR3-positive naive cells than in CXCR3-negative naive cells.

Carrying UMI labels, the TRB cDNA libraries were prepared through 5' RACE. TCRdb re-called the 5' RACE reads; every CDR3 protein appears as one record, without DNA. Here the sample table reports about 150,000 distinct CDR3 sequences. The clonotype originates from a human donor in good health. Some clones in this sample may be carry-over from other donors' samples. The chain recombines TRBV28 with TRBJ2-1. Material for sequencing was naive CXCR3+ CD8+ T cells from blood. The subset is: CD45RO-CCR7+CD27+CD95- naive CD8+ T cells expressing CXCR3 (TNR3+). CDR3 protein: CASSPYLHLSSYNEQFF.